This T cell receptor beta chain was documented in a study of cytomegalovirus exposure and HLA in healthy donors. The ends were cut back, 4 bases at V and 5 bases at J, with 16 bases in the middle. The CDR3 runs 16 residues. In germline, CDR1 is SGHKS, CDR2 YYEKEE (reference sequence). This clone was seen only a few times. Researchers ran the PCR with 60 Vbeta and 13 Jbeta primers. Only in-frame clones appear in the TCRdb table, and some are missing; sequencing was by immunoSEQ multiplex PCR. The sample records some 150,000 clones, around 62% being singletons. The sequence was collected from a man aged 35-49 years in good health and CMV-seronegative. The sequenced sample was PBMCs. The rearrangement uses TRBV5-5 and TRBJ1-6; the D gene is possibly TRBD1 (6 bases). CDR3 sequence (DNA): TGTGCCAGCAGCCTGGTGGGGGCGGCGGATAATTCACCCCTCCACTTT. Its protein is CASSLVGAADNSPLHF.